The present entry profiles one TCR beta chain with its context. Per germline, CDR1 KGHSH and CDR2 LQKENI. The CDR3 is 16 amino acids. The V gene end was trimmed by 0 bases and the J gene end by 4 bases; junction bases not matched to a gene: 4. TCRdb's table, derived via immunoSEQ multiplex PCR, lists solely in-frame clones and lacks some. This sample yields tens of thousands of clones, of which approximately 90% are seen a single time; around 0.92% belongs to the top ten. This sample is part of a study of control samples from healthy donors and cancer patients. The chain links TRBV18 to TRBJ1-2; 11 positions agree with TRBD1. This TCR came from a woman aged 25-40 years in good health. Sequenced material: blood. The CDR3 DNA sequence: TGTGCCAGCTCACCACCCGGGACAGGGGGTGTCTATGGCTACACCTTC. Translation gives CASSPPGTGGVYGYTF. Variable domain in full (rest from reference TRBV18 and TRBJ1-2): NAGVMQNPRHLVRRRGQEARLRCSPMKGHSHVYWYRQLPEEGLKFMVYLQKENIIDESGMPKERFSAEFPKEGPSILRIQQVVRGDSAAYFCASSPPGTGGVYGYTFGSGTRLTVV.